The clone carrying this T cell receptor (beta chain) was recorded many times. Antigen specificity is unknown. At one end, the junction sequence differs from germline, possibly due to a read error. This sample was included in a study of T cells in Graves' hyperthyroidism and ophthalmopathy. About the research overall: At initial diagnosis, before any treatment had begun, peripheral blood was obtained.

Amplified regions were TCR beta CDR3 sequences from RNA transcripts. Primed by the HTBI set, a first-round RT-PCR was run on the TCR CDR3. TCRdb re-derived calls from the multiplex PCR reads in MiXCR, one entry per CDR3 protein. The repertoire has about 480,000 distinct CDR3 sequences, over 13% of them found once; the top ten carry less than 20%. PBMCs were obtained from 7.5 to 10 ml fresh peripheral blood. General observations from the study: Blood shared most expanded thyroid clonotypes above 0.001. The model anticipated ophthalmopathy a median around six months pre-onset.

The CDR3 runs to 16 residues. Looked up from germline, CDR1 is SGHTA and CDR2 is FQGTGA. This rearrangement joins TRBV7-3 to TRBJ2-5; tentatively, D is TRBD1 (6 bases). Sequences were obtained from blood. This TCR came from a woman aged 18-35 years with Graves' hyperthyroidism. The CDR3 DNA reads TGTTCCAGCAGCTTAATGGGCCCGGGACATCAAGAGACCCAGTACTTC. This sequence encodes CSSSLMGPGHQETQYF.